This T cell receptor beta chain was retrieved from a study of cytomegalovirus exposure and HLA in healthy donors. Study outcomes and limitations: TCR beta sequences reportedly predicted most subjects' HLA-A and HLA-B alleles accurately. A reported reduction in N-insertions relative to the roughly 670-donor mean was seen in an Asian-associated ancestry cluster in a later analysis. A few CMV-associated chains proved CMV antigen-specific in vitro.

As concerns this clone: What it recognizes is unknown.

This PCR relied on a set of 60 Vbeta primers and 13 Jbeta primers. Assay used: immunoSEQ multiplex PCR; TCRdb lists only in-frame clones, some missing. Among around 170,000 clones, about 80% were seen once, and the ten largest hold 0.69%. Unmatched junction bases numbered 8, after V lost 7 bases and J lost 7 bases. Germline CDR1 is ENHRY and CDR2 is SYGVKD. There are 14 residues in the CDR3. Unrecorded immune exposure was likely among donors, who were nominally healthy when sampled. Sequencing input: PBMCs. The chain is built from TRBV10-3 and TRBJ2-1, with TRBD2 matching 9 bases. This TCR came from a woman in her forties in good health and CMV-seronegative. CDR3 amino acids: CAINGREGPNEQFF. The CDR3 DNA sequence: TGTGCCATCAACGGGCGGGAGGGCCCAAATGAGCAGTTCTTC.